These 13 T cell receptor beta chains came from one sample sequenced in a study of blood T cell repertoires in COVID-19. Using immunoSEQ multiplex PCR, the repertoire was profiled, and TCRdb retains in-frame clones only, with some absent. Of around 150,000 clones listed, around 85% are singletons. The specimen sequenced was peripheral blood. The receptors stem from a man between 65 and 85 years old with acute or convalescent COVID-19.

This chain joins TRBV7-9 and TRBJ2-5; D is possibly TRBD1 (5 bases). The V end lost 1 base, the J end lost 2 bases, and 11 bases lay between the germline ends. The CDR3 length is 15 residues. Germline V gene lookup returns CDR1 SEHNR and CDR2 FQNEAQ (reference sequence). The CDR3 loop is CASSLGAGWQETQYF. In DNA form, the CDR3 reads TGTGCCAGCAGCTTAGGGGCAGGGTGGCAAGAGACCCAGTACTTC. Together with reference TRBV7-9 and TRBJ2-5, the CDR3 gives the full variable domain: DTGVSQNPRHKITKRGQNVTFRCDPISEHNRLYWYRQTLGQGPEFLTYFQNEAQLEKSRLLSDRFSAERPKGSFSTLEIQRTEQGDSAMYLCASSLGAGWQETQYFGPGTRLLVL.

This clone showed up just a few times. This rearrangement joins TRBV28 to TRBJ1-6, with 8 nucleotides matching TRBD1. J gave up 5 bases and V 3 bases, and 6 bases lay outside the gene matches. The CDR3 is made up of 16 amino acids. Germline V gene lookup returns CDR1 MDHEN and CDR2 SYDVKM. CDR3 region: CASSFGTGINNSPLHF. The CDR3 DNA reads as TGTGCCAGCAGTTTCGGGACAGGAATCAATAATTCACCCCTCCACTTT.

The chain joins TRBV28 to TRBJ2-7; 12 nucleotides match TRBD1. J lost 6 bases, V lost 5 bases, and 11 bases had no gene match. The germline gives CDR1 MDHEN, CDR2 SYDVKM. The CDR3 totals 16 residues. The CDR3 region has the DNA TGTGCCAGCAGTGGCGGGACAGGGGGCAGGGGGCGCGAGCAGTACTTC. It yields the protein CASSGGTGGRGREQYF.

This clone came up a few times. This chain's CDR3 is CASSQAGQGISGYTF. CDR3 nucleotides: TGCGCCAGCAGCCAAGCAGGACAGGGAATCTCTGGCTACACCTTC. This sequence joins TRBV4-1 and TRBJ1-2, with TRBD1 matching 8 bases. This CDR3 comprises 15 residues. Unmatched junction bases numbered 8, after V lost 1 base and J lost 7 bases. CDR1 is MGHRA and CDR2 is YSYEKL in the germline V gene.

The chain employs TRBV15 and TRBJ2-3, with 8 bases matching TRBD2. The CDR3 spans 16 residues. Germline-derived CDR1 and CDR2 are LNHNV and YYDKDF (reference sequence). The V and J ends lost 0 bases and 2 bases, in that order; junction bases with no gene match: 4. CDR3 in amino acids: CATSREGRGATDTQYF. The CDR3 DNA reads TGTGCCACCAGCAGAGAAGGGCGGGGGGCCACAGATACGCAGTATTTT.

In its sample, this clone was seen once. The chain combines TRBV28 with TRBJ2-7, with D tentatively TRBD1 (6 bases). The CDR3 has 14 residues. V shed 5 bases and J shed 2 bases, with 13 bases lying between them. CDR1 is MDHEN and CDR2 is SYDVKM in the germline V gene. CDR3 residues: CASSPGTITYEQYF. CDR3 DNA: TGTGCCAGCAGTCCCGGGACAATTACCTACGAGCAGTACTTC.

This clone has only one observation. The chain links TRBV11-3 to TRBJ2-1; 9 nucleotides match TRBD2. This CDR3 region has 16 residues. CDR1 is SGHNT, CDR2 YENEEA, per germline. Losses at the gene ends were 5 bases for V and 7 bases for J; bases not matched to a gene: 12. The CDR3 nucleotides read TGTGCCAGCAGCCCGCAGACTAGCGGCCTTTCAAATGAGCAGTTCTTC. Translating it yields CASSPQTSGLSNEQFF.

CDR3 sequence (DNA): TGTGCCAGCAGTTGGGCCACAGGGTTCGAGCAGTACTTC. Amino acid sequence: CASSWATGFEQYF. The chain recombines TRBV6-6 with TRBJ2-7, with a weak D call TRBD1 (6 bases). The CDR3 loop spans 13 amino acids. Trimming left V 4 bases short and J 6 bases short, with 13 bases between. Per the germline V gene, CDR1 is MNHNY and CDR2 is SVGAGI (reference sequence).

The genes are TRBV24-1 and TRBJ2-3; D may be TRBD2 (5 bases). Deletions cut 3 bases from V and 2 bases from J, with 14 bases between. Germline CDR1 is KGHDR and CDR2 is SFDVKD. This CDR3 is built from 16 residues. Written as DNA, the CDR3 is TGTGCCACCAGTGATCCTCCAGGAGGTATCACAGATACGCAGTATTTT. Amino acids: CATSDPPGGITDTQYF.

This chain joins TRBV28 and TRBJ2-1; 9 nucleotides agree with TRBD2. Germline loops: CDR1 MDHEN, CDR2 SYDVKM. This CDR3 region has 15 residues. Unmatched junction bases numbered 8, after V lost 7 bases and J lost 4 bases. As DNA, the CDR3 is TGTGCCAGCAACATAGCGGGAGCCGGGTACAATGAGCAGTTCTTC. Translation: CASNIAGAGYNEQFF.

The rearrangement joins TRBV6-2 or TRBV6-3 to TRBJ2-7, with 8 nucleotides matching TRBD1. Looked up from germline, CDR1 is MNHEY and CDR2 is SVGEGT. CDR3 length: 12 residues. The trim removed 2 bases at V and 12 bases at J, leaving 6 bases unmatched. The CDR3 sequence is CASSYNRDRPYF. The DNA of the CDR3 is TGTGCCAGCAGTTACAACCGGGACAGGCCGTACTTC.

This chain joins TRBV28 and TRBJ2-2; D might be TRBD1 (6 bases). V shed 5 bases and J shed 6 bases, with 16 bases lying between them. The CDR3 contains 15 residues. In germline, CDR1 is MDHEN, CDR2 SYDVKM. CDR3 DNA: TGTGCCAGCAGTCCTCCAACAGGGTACCCCGGGGAGCTGTTTTTT. Its protein product is CASSPPTGYPGELFF.

V usage is TRBV5-4 and J usage is TRBJ2-1, with 8 bases fitting TRBD2. With 3 bases clipped from V and 5 bases from J, the junction kept 10 bases outside the gene matches. In germline, CDR1 is SGHNT, CDR2 YYREEE (reference sequence). This CDR3 has 16 amino acids. The DNA of the CDR3 is TGTGCCAGCAGCTCCCCGGGGGGGCTAGCGAACAATGAGCAGTTCTTC. It translates to CASSSPGGLANNEQFF.